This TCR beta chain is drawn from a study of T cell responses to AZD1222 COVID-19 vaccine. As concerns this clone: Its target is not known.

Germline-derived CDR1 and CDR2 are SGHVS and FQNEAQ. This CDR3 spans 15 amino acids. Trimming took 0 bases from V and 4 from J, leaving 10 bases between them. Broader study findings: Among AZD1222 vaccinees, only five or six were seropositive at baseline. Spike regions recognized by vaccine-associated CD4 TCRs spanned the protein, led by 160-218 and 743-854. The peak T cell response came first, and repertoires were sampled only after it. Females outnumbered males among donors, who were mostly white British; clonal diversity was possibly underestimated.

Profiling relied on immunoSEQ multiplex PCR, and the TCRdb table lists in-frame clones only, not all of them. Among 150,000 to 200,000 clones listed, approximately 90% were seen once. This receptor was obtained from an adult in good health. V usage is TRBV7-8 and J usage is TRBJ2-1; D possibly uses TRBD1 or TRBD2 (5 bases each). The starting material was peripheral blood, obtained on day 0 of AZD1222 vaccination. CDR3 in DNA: TGTGCCAGCAGCTTAGCGAGGGGCCAGTACAATGAGCAGTTCTTC. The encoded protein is CASSLARGQYNEQFF.